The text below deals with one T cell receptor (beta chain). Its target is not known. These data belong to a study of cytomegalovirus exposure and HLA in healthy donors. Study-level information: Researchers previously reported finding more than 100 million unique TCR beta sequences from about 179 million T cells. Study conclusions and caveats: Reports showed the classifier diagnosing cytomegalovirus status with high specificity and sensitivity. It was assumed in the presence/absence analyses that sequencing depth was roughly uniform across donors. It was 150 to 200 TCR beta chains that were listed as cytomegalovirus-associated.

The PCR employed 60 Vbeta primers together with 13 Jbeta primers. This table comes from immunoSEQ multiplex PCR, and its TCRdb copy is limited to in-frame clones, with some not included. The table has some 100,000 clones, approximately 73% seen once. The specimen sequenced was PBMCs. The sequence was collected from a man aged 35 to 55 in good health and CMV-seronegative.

The CDR3 bases are TGTGCCAGTAGTAGCGGAGACTCCTACAATGAGCAGTTCTTC. It translates to CASSSGDSYNEQFF. V usage is TRBV19 and J usage is TRBJ2-1; D remains unclear. Germline CDR1 and CDR2: LNHDA and SQIVND (reference sequence). The CDR3 sequence is 14 residues long. With 4 bases removed from V and 0 bases from J, the gap between germline ends came to 7 bases. The whole variable domain, filled in from reference TRBV19 and TRBJ2-1, reads DGGITQSPKYLFRKEGQNVTLSCEQNLNHDAMYWYRQDPGQGLRLIYYSQIVNDFQKGDIAEGYSVSREKKESFPLTVTSAQKNPTAFYLCASSSGDSYNEQFFGPGTRLTVL.